Given below is one T cell receptor beta chain in context. Antigen specificity is unknown. The CDR3 is 11 amino acids. The V gene lost 1 base and the J gene lost 6 bases, with 0 bases spanning the gap. CDR1 is LGHDT and CDR2 is YNNKEL in the germline V gene (reference sequence). TCRdb's copy holds only in-frame clones and misses some; the assay was immunoSEQ multiplex PCR. Counted here are 95,000 to 120,000 clones, approximately 94% occurring once; the ten biggest clones make up 3.5% to 4.5%. The sample is drawn from a study of brain T cells in children with intractable seizures. Study outcomes and limitations: Clones missing pre-surgery may reflect undersampling of that blood sample.

Surgery cases with the highest brain T cell transcript signatures were chosen for sequencing. Pre-surgery treatment included at least one anti-epileptic drug. This clonotype originated in a boy less than two years old with hemimegalencephaly and intractable seizures. This specimen consisted of peripheral blood, obtained at surgery. The V call is TRBV3-1 (or the pseudogene TRBV3-2), the J call TRBJ2-2; the D is unclear. The DNA of the CDR3 is TGTGCCAGCAGCCAAGCCGGGGAGCTGTTTTTT. Protein: CASSQAGELFF.